These T cell receptor beta chains were read from a single sample in a study of T cell responses to AZD1222 COVID-19 vaccine. Measured with immunoSEQ multiplex PCR; TCRdb has only the in-frame clones, and not every one. The sample shows around 120,000 clones, about 90% of them seen only once. Sequences were derived from peripheral blood, sampled 28 days after the second AZD1222 dose. These receptors all stem from an adult who received the AZD1222 COVID-19 vaccine. Each CDR3 is given with its conserved first and last residue. A D gene is named only where the DNA matches it firmly. Clone size is given for some rows only: seen once, a few or many times, or a class if the clone is expanded.

clone size,J gene,D gene,V gene,CDR3 protein,CDR3 DNA
.,TRBJ1-2,.,TRBV12-3/TRBV12-4,CASSFSSGYGYTF,TGTGCCAGCAGTTTCAGTTCAGGGTACGGCTACACCTTC
.,TRBJ2-5,TRBD1,TRBV7-3,CASSKGQGETQYF,TGTGCCAGCAGCAAAGGACAGGGAGAGACCCAGTACTTC
.,TRBJ1-4,TRBD1,TRBV5-1,CASSLGQGLEKLFF,TGCGCCAGCAGCCTGGGACAGGGATTGGAAAAACTGTTTTTT
.,TRBJ2-3,.,TRBV19,CASSIVGADTQYF,TGTGCCAGTAGTATAGTAGGGGCAGATACGCAGTATTTT
.,TRBJ2-1,.,TRBV19,CASRLSLASAYNEQFF,TGTGCCAGTAGACTATCCCTAGCGAGCGCCTACAATGAGCAGTTCTTC
.,TRBJ1-2,TRBD1,TRBV29-1,CSAYPLTGMPYGYTF,TGCAGCGCCTATCCATTGACAGGGATGCCCTATGGCTACACCTTC
.,TRBJ2-7,TRBD2,TRBV2,CASRGRTSGSSGYEQYF,TGTGCCAGCAGGGGAAGGACTAGCGGGAGTTCCGGGTACGAGCAGTACTTC
.,TRBJ1-5,TRBD1,TRBV7-8,CASSSGRGQRPQHF,TGTGCCAGCAGCAGCGGACGGGGACAGAGGCCCCAGCATTTT
.,TRBJ2-7,.,TRBV7-2,CASSLAGGGYEQYF,TGTGCCAGCAGCTTAGCCGGCGGCGGCTACGAGCAGTACTTC
.,TRBJ2-3,.,TRBV5-5,CASSLDAGGTDTQYF,TGTGCCAGCAGCTTGGATGCAGGGGGGACAGATACGCAGTATTTT
.,TRBJ2-7,TRBD2,TRBV6-5,CASSYPRGGEGEQYF,TGTGCCAGCAGTTACCCACGCGGGGGTGAAGGCGAGCAGTACTTC
.,TRBJ1-4,TRBD1,TRBV5-1,CASSLRQGAGNEKLFF,TGCGCCAGCAGCTTGCGACAGGGGGCGGGTAATGAAAAACTGTTTTTT
once,TRBJ1-2,.,TRBV9,CASSGGSYGYTF,TGTGCCAGCAGCGGCGGGAGCTATGGCTACACCTTC
.,TRBJ1-4,.,TRBV7-9,CASSEGEKLFF,TGTGCCAGCAGTGAAGGTGAAAAACTGTTTTTT
.,TRBJ1-6,.,TRBV4-1,CASSSRALNNSPLHF,TGCGCCAGCAGCTCCCGGGCCCTGAATAATTCACCCCTCCACTTT
.,TRBJ1-6,TRBD1,TRBV6-6,CASSRWTGGAYNSPLHF,TGTGCCAGCAGTCGCTGGACAGGGGGCGCGTATAATTCACCCCTCCACTTT
.,TRBJ1-2,TRBD1,TRBV5-1,CASSLAQGDYGYTF,TGCGCCAGCAGCTTGGCCCAGGGGGACTATGGCTACACCTTC
.,TRBJ1-5,TRBD1,TRBV27,CASSRQGPSNQPQHF,TGTGCCAGCAGTAGACAGGGTCCAAGCAATCAGCCCCAGCATTTT
.,TRBJ2-7,.,TRBV3-1/TRBV3-2,CASSGESYEQYF,TGTGCCAGCAGTGGGGAGTCCTACGAGCAGTACTTC
.,TRBJ1-1,.,TRBV2,CASSEVGNTEAFF,TGTGCCAGCAGTGAAGTGGGGAACACTGAAGCTTTCTTT
.,TRBJ1-2,.,TRBV30,CAWSSRDGYTF,TGTGCCTGGAGTTCCAGGGATGGCTACACCTTC
once,TRBJ2-1,.,TRBV7-2,CASSFRYNEQFF,TGTGCCAGCAGCTTTCGTTACAATGAGCAGTTCTTC
.,TRBJ1-1,.,TRBV3-1/TRBV3-2,CASSQGMNTEAFF,TGTGCCAGCAGCCAGGGTATGAACACTGAAGCTTTCTTT
.,TRBJ2-2,TRBD1,TRBV7-3,CASRPQGATGELFF,TGTGCCAGCAGACCGCAGGGGGCTACCGGGGAGCTGTTTTTT
.,TRBJ2-7,TRBD2,TRBV28,CASSGRTSDEQYF,TGTGCCAGCAGTGGCCGGACTAGCGACGAGCAGTACTTC
.,TRBJ2-7,.,TRBV2,CASRHGTQGYEQYF,TGTGCCAGCAGGCACGGGACCCAGGGGTACGAGCAGTACTTC
.,TRBJ1-6,.,TRBV9,CASSVADGPLHF,TGTGCCAGCAGCGTAGCGGACGGCCCCCTCCACTTT
.,TRBJ2-2,.,TRBV5-8,CASSRDRPTGELFF,TGTGCCAGCAGCAGAGATAGGCCCACCGGGGAGCTGTTTTTT
.,TRBJ2-1,TRBD2,TRBV3-1/TRBV3-2,CASSRSGRASYNEQFF,TGTGCCAGCAGCCGAAGCGGGAGGGCCTCCTACAATGAGCAGTTCTTC
.,TRBJ2-7,.,TRBV5-4,CASSYFGGNYEQYF,TGTGCCAGCAGCTATTTTGGGGGGAACTACGAGCAGTACTTC
.,TRBJ1-1,.,TRBV28,CASYRLGATEAFF,TGTGCCAGTTACAGGCTGGGGGCCACTGAAGCTTTCTTT
.,TRBJ2-1,TRBD2,TRBV9,CASETSGSSYNEQFF,TGTGCCAGCGAGACTAGCGGAAGCTCCTACAATGAGCAGTTCTTC
.,TRBJ1-6,.,TRBV2,CASSGDSYNSPLHF,TGTGCCAGCAGTGGAGATAGCTATAATTCACCCCTCCACTTT
.,TRBJ2-1,.,TRBV7-8,CASSLDYPYNEQFF,TGTGCCAGCAGCTTGGACTACCCCTACAATGAGCAGTTCTTC
.,TRBJ2-2,TRBD2,TRBV30,CAWRGLAATGELFF,TGTGCCTGGAGAGGTCTAGCGGCCACCGGGGAGCTGTTTTTT
.,TRBJ1-1,.,TRBV7-9,CASSHDRSEAFF,TGTGCCAGCAGCCACGACAGATCTGAAGCTTTCTTT
.,TRBJ1-1,.,TRBV4-1,CASSTFGGNTEAFF,TGCGCCAGCAGCACGTTTGGGGGGAACACTGAAGCTTTCTTT
.,TRBJ2-2,.,TRBV28,CASSLSRGTLFF,TGTGCCAGCAGTTTATCTCGGGGTACGCTGTTTTTT
.,TRBJ1-3,TRBD1,TRBV5-8,CASSSFGQGDVGNTIYF,TGTGCCAGCAGCTCCTTTGGACAGGGCGATGTCGGAAACACCATATATTTT
.,TRBJ2-7,.,TRBV2,CASTRDSYEQYF,TGTGCCAGCACTAGGGACTCCTACGAGCAGTACTTC
.,TRBJ2-2,.,TRBV13,CASSLGPGTTGELFF,TGTGCCAGCAGCTTAGGCCCAGGGACCACCGGGGAGCTGTTTTTT
.,TRBJ2-5,.,TRBV28,CASRTPTGTSRPETQYF,TGTGCCAGCAGAACGCCGACCGGGACTTCACGGCCCGAGACCCAGTACTTC
few,TRBJ1-3,TRBD1,TRBV5-8,CASSLVFGTGFGNTIYF,TGTGCCAGCAGCTTGGTCTTCGGGACAGGGTTTGGAAACACCATATATTTT
.,TRBJ2-2,.,TRBV6-4,CASPKVLVSTGELFF,TGTGCCAGCCCGAAGGTTTTGGTGAGCACCGGGGAGCTGTTTTTT
.,TRBJ1-1,TRBD1,TRBV9,CASSAHVSPGQGNTEAFF,TGTGCCAGCAGCGCCCACGTTTCCCCGGGACAGGGGAACACTGAAGCTTTCTTT
.,TRBJ2-1,TRBD2,TRBV25-1,CASSEVTSGRNFHEQFF,TGTGCCAGCAGTGAAGTTACTAGCGGGAGGAATTTCCATGAGCAGTTCTTC
.,TRBJ2-7,.,TRBV11-2,CASSLVGPGQEQYF,TGTGCCAGCAGCTTAGTCGGCCCTGGACAGGAGCAGTACTTC
.,TRBJ2-3,TRBD2,TRBV5-4,CASSFLAGADTQYF,TGTGCCAGCAGCTTCCTAGCGGGAGCGGATACGCAGTATTTT
.,TRBJ1-5,.,TRBV29-1,CSVAQAGANQPQHF,TGCAGCGTGGCCCAGGCAGGGGCAAATCAGCCCCAGCATTTT
few,TRBJ1-2,.,TRBV7-2,CASSLDRAGTYGYTF,TGTGCCAGCAGCTTAGACAGGGCCGGCACCTATGGCTACACCTTC
.,TRBJ2-1,.,TRBV19,CASTGIAHNEQFF,TGTGCCAGTACGGGGATCGCCCACAATGAGCAGTTCTTC